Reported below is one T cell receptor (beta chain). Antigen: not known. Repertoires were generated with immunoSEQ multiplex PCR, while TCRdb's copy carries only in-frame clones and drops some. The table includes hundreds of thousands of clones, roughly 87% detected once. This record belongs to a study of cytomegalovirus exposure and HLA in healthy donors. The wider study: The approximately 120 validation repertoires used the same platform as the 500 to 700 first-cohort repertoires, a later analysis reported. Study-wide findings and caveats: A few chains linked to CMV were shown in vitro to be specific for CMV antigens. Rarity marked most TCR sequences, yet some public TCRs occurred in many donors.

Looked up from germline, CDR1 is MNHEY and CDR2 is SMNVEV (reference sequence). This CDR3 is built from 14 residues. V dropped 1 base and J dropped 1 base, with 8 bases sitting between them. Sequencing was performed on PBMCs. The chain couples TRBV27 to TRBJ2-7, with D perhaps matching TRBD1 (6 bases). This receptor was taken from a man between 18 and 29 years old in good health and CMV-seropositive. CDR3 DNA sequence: TGTGCCAGCAGTTTATTTGGACAGTCCTACGAGCAGTACTTC. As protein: CASSLFGQSYEQYF.